This TCR beta chain was identified in a study of cytomegalovirus exposure and HLA in healthy donors. Study-level points and caveats: Usually a TCR sequence was rare, but some public TCRs were found in many donors. An analysis that came later showed most CMV-associated TCR beta chains appearing HLA-restricted.

PCR used 60 Vbeta primers and 13 Jbeta primers. TCRdb's table, derived via immunoSEQ multiplex PCR, lists solely in-frame clones and lacks some. The sample holds around 91,000 clones; approximately 84% are singletons and the top ten take under 2.5%. A remark on this clone: Its cognate antigen is unknown.

V was clipped by 3 bases and J by 5 bases, with 15 bases between them. This CDR3 has 14 amino acids. Germline lookup yields CDR1 SGDLS and CDR2 YYNGEE. The receptor was derived from a man younger than 35 in good health and CMV-seronegative. This chain connects TRBV9 to TRBJ2-7, with a weak D call TRBD1 (6 bases). Material: PBMCs. As DNA, the CDR3 is TGTGCCAGCAGCGCAGGGGACCGTTCCCACGAGCAGTACTTC. This gives the protein CASSAGDRSHEQYF. Full variable domain (outside the CDR3, taken from reference TRBV9 and TRBJ2-7): DSGVTQTPKHLITATGQRVTLRCSPRSGDLSVYWYQQSLDQGLQFLIQYYNGEERAKGNILERFSAQQFPDLHSELNLSSLELGDSALYFCASSAGDRSHEQYFGPGTRLTVT.